A single sample gave rise to the 16 T cell receptor beta chains below, sequenced in a study of shared clonotypes between healthy human individuals. Clones were sequenced by immunoSEQ multiplex PCR, and TCRdb holds only the in-frame ones, with some missing. The table shows 2 million to 2.5 million clones, with approximately 94% occurring only once. Specimen: naive CD4+ T cells sorted from blood. Subset given: CD45RA+ positively selected. These receptors came from a man aged 18 to 30 in good health.

On this clone itself: The sample contains more than one DNA sequence encoding this CDR3. This rearrangement joins TRBV28 to TRBJ2-7, with D possibly called TRBD1 or TRBD2 (5 bases each). V dropped 3 bases and J dropped 0 bases, with 12 bases sitting between them. The CDR3 runs to 15 residues. CDR1 is MDHEN, CDR2 SYDVKM, per germline. CDR3 in DNA: TGTGCCAGCAGTTTTGGGGGTTTAAGCTCCTACGAGCAGTACTTC. It yields the protein CASSFGGLSSYEQYF.

V usage is TRBV30 and J usage is TRBJ2-7; D ambiguous. Trimming took off 5 bases at V and 5 bases at J, with 13 bases between the two ends. This CDR3 has 12 amino acids. The germline gives CDR1 GTSNPN, CDR2 SVGIG (reference sequence). The CDR3: CAWARRPHEQYF. In DNA form, the CDR3 reads TGTGCCTGGGCTAGGCGACCCCACGAGCAGTACTTC.

The chain has TRBV5-4 and TRBJ1-4, with TRBD1 identical over 7 bases. This CDR3 spans 13 amino acids. After removal of 4 bases from V and 5 bases from J, the junction contained 2 bases not matched to a gene. CDR1 is SGHNT and CDR2 is YYREEE in the germline V gene (reference sequence). The CDR3 loop is CASSGQENEKLFF. Here the CDR3 DNA reads TGTGCCAGCAGCGGACAGGAGAATGAAAAACTGTTTTTT.

Turning to this clone: Other DNA variants within this sample encode the same CDR3. The V gene is TRBV5-1, the J gene TRBJ2-7, with TRBD1 matching over 9 bases. The CDR3 sequence is 14 residues long. The J segment lost 1 base and the V segment lost 4 bases, leaving 3 bases of the junction unmatched. Germline CDR1 SGHRS, CDR2 YFSETQ. The DNA of the CDR3 is TGCGCCAGCAGCCGGACAGGGGATTCCTACGAGCAGTACTTC. It codes for CASSRTGDSYEQYF.

The rearrangement joins TRBV11-2 to TRBJ2-1; D is unclear. CDR1 and CDR2 from the germline V gene are SGHAT and FQNNGV. The CDR3 spans 15 residues. Trimming removed 1 base from V and 0 bases from J, with 7 bases in between. The CDR3 protein is CASSLGGTSYNEQFF. DNA of the CDR3: TGTGCCAGCAGCTTAGGTGGAACCTCCTACAATGAGCAGTTCTTC.

The V call is TRBV30, the J call TRBJ1-1; TRBD1 is a possible D gene (5 bases). Trimming removed 2 bases from V and 1 base from J, with 14 bases in between. The germline gives CDR1 GTSNPN, CDR2 SVGIG (reference sequence). The CDR3 has 15 residues. The CDR3 sequence: CAWSPGVQWNTEAFF. The CDR3 nucleotides read TGTGCCTGGAGTCCGGGGGTTCAGTGGAACACTGAAGCTTTCTTT.

The sample holds one count of this clone. The genes are TRBV28 and TRBJ1-5, with 10 bases fitting TRBD1. The V gene end was trimmed by 5 bases and the J gene end by 6 bases; junction bases not matched to a gene: 16. CDR3 size: 18 residues. The germline V gene has CDR1 MDHEN and CDR2 SYDVKM. CDR3 region: CASSPYLEDRGLGQPQHF. The CDR3 DNA sequence: TGTGCCAGCAGTCCTTACCTCGAAGACAGGGGGCTTGGTCAGCCCCAGCATTTT.

The gene calls are TRBV29-1 and TRBJ2-7; 7 bases fit TRBD1. Losses at the gene ends were 7 bases for V and 2 bases for J; bases not matched to a gene: 14. The CDR3 is made up of 15 amino acids. Germline V gene sequence: CDR1 SQVTM, CDR2 ANQGSEA. Here the CDR3 DNA reads TGCAGCGCTTCCCGAAGTCCTACAGGGGCCTACGAGCAGTACTTC. Its protein product is CSASRSPTGAYEQYF.

This chain uses TRBV7-3 with TRBJ2-7, with 8 bases fitting TRBD1. V lost 5 bases to trimming and J lost 6 bases; unmatched junction nucleotides: 9. The CDR3 runs to 14 residues. The germline V gene encodes CDR1 SGHTA and CDR2 FQGTGA. The CDR3 reads CASSQDRERGEQYF. In nucleotides, the CDR3 is TGTGCCAGCAGCCAGGACAGGGAAAGAGGCGAGCAGTACTTC. The whole variable domain, remainder taken from reference TRBV7-3 and TRBJ2-7, is GAGVSQTPSNKVTEKGKYVELRCDPISGHTALYWYRQSLGQGPEFLIYFQGTGAADDSGLPNDRFFAVRPEGSVSTLKIQRTERGDSAVYLCASSQDRERGEQYFGPGTRLTVT.

This rearrangement joins TRBV27 to TRBJ2-3; no definite D call. This CDR3 has 15 residues. Germline V gives CDR1 MNHEY, CDR2 SMNVEV (reference sequence). The ends were cut back, 2 bases at V and 0 bases at J, with 9 bases in the middle. CDR3 sequence reads: CASSLRQTSTDTQYF. The CDR3 nucleotides are TGTGCCAGCAGTTTACGCCAGACCAGCACAGATACGCAGTATTTT.

V gene TRBV6-5 combines with J gene TRBJ1-6; the D is unclear. Trimming stripped 0 bases from V and 11 bases from J, with 14 bases between. The CDR3 length is 15 residues. Germline V lookup: CDR1 MNHEY, CDR2 SVGAGI. The CDR3 DNA sequence: TGTGCCAGCAGTTACTCAGGGCAGCCTGGAGCACCCCTCCACTTT. It encodes CASSYSGQPGAPLHF.

The chain has TRBV5-8 and TRBJ1-5, with D maybe TRBD1 (5 bases). This CDR3 has 16 residues. The V and J ends lost 0 bases and 4 bases respectively, with 14 bases between them. In germline, CDR1 is SGHTS, CDR2 YDEGEE. As DNA, the CDR3 is TGTGCCAGCAGCTTGGGGGACCTAGGGGCGAATCAGCCCCAGCATTTT. This encodes CASSLGDLGANQPQHF.

This rearrangement joins TRBV18 to TRBJ1-2; the D gene is possibly TRBD1 (6 bases). V dropped 2 bases and J dropped 4 bases, with 14 bases sitting between them. There are 15 residues in the CDR3. Germline CDR1 KGHSH, CDR2 LQKENI. The chain's CDR3 is CASSPGPGQRYGYTF. DNA for the CDR3: TGTGCCAGCTCACCAGGTCCAGGACAGCGCTATGGCTACACCTTC.

V usage is TRBV2 and J usage is TRBJ1-5; weak D call: TRBD1 (5 bases). The CDR3 is made up of 13 amino acids. The V and J ends lost 5 bases and 6 bases respectively, with 11 bases between them. CDR1 is SNHLY and CDR2 is FYNNEI in the germline V gene. The CDR3 bases are TGTGCCAGCAGTATCCAGGGAGGTCAGCCCCAGCATTTT. It is translated as CASSIQGGQPQHF.

V gene TRBV6-1 combines with J gene TRBJ1-6; tentative D call: TRBD1 (6 bases). Germline-derived CDR1 and CDR2 are MNHNS and SASEGT. V gave up 3 bases and J gave up 6 bases, with 12 bases separating them. The CDR3 spans 15 residues. The CDR3 nucleotides read TGTGCCAGCAGTGACCGACAGGCGCTTAATTCACCCCTCCACTTT. Protein: CASSDRQALNSPLHF.

A word on this clone: The germline gene is not matched at one end of the junction; a read error may be the cause. The rearrangement links TRBV10-3 to TRBJ2-7, with TRBD1 matching over 8 bases. The CDR3 totals 12 residues. Looked up from germline, CDR1 is ENHRY and CDR2 is SYGVKD. The CDR3 reads CAISGGDRGLVF. The CDR3 DNA is TGTGCCATCAGTGGAGGCGACAGGGGATTAGTCTTC.